This T cell receptor beta chain was retrieved from a study of blood T cell repertoires in COVID-19. Study summary: PBMCs, B-cell-depleted T cells, or T cells provided the cDNA or gDNA that made up the material.

Germline V lookup: CDR1 SGHVS, CDR2 FQNEAQ. The germline V and J ends were trimmed by 6 bases and 4 bases, with 20 bases remaining between them. CDR3 size: 16 residues. Clones were sequenced by immunoSEQ multiplex PCR, and TCRdb holds only the in-frame ones, with some missing. Seen here are 65,000 to 80,000 clones, approximately 90% observed once, and the top ten hold approximately 4.5%. The rearrangement joins TRBV7-8 to TRBJ2-3; D remains unclear. Specimen: peripheral blood. The TCR was taken from a man aged 50 or older with active COVID-19. The CDR3 spells CASSPPTATTPDTQYF. CDR3 bases: TGTGCCAGCAGTCCCCCAACTGCTACCACTCCAGATACGCAGTATTTT.